Listed here are 24 T cell receptor beta chains from one sample, sequenced in a study of shared clonotypes between healthy human individuals. Terminally differentiated effector memory CD45RA+ cells were excluded from the naive CD8 cells, which were CD45RO-negative and positively selected for CCR7. Profiled with immunoSEQ multiplex PCR; TCRdb holds only in-frame clones, not every one. The sample includes 1.5 million to 2.5 million clones, about 95% of them seen just once. Sequenced input: naive CD8+ T cells sorted from blood. Receptors originate from a young man in good health.

This rearrangement joins TRBV7-6 to TRBJ2-1; no firm D call. The V gene's germline CDR1 is SGHVS and CDR2 FNYEAQ. This CDR3 spans 15 amino acids. V was trimmed by 1 base and J by 6 bases, leaving 13 bases between them. The DNA for the CDR3 is TGTGCCAGCAGCTTAGTGATAGGGTTCGGCAATGAGCAGTTCTTC. Its protein is CASSLVIGFGNEQFF.

The J gene is TRBJ2-7, the V gene TRBV30; weak D call: TRBD1 (5 bases). Trimming stripped 6 bases from V and 3 bases from J, with 15 bases between. This CDR3 contains 13 residues. Germline-derived CDR1 and CDR2 are GTSNPN and SVGIG (reference sequence). The CDR3 region is CACIGHPYYEQYF. The CDR3 coding sequence is TGTGCCTGCATCGGACACCCCTACTACGAGCAGTACTTC.

The chain carries TRBV14 and TRBJ2-1; 10 bases agree with TRBD2. This CDR3 is 18 amino acids long. The V and J ends lost 3 bases and 1 base, in that order; junction bases with no gene match: 9. Germline V gene lookup returns CDR1 SGHDN and CDR2 FVKESK. The CDR3 sequence is CASSHPGTSVQSYNEQFF. The CDR3 nucleotides are TGTGCCAGCAGCCATCCCGGGACTAGCGTCCAGTCCTACAATGAGCAGTTCTTC. Full variable domain (rest looked up from reference TRBV14 and TRBJ2-1): EAGVTQFPSHSVIEKGQTVTLRCDPISGHDNLYWYRRVMGKEIKFLLHFVKESKQDESGMPNNRFLAERTGGTYSTLKVQPAELEDSGVYFCASSHPGTSVQSYNEQFFGPGTRLTVL.

V gene TRBV5-1 combines with J gene TRBJ2-7, with TRBD1 identical over 10 bases. CDR1 and CDR2 (germline): SGHRS, YFSETQ. The CDR3 runs to 14 residues. The ends lost 4 bases at V and 4 bases at J; junction bases unmatched: 5. The CDR3 bases are TGCGCCAGCAGCCCAGGGACAGGGGAATACGAGCAGTACTTC. Residues: CASSPGTGEYEQYF. Based on the CDR3 plus reference TRBV5-1 and TRBJ2-7, the full variable domain is KAGVTQTPRYLIKTRGQQVTLSCSPISGHRSVSWYQQTPGQGLQFLFEYFSETQRNKGNFPGRFSGRQFSNSRSEMNVSTLELGDSALYLCASSPGTGEYEQYFGPGTRLTVT.

V gene TRBV5-6 combines with J gene TRBJ1-2; TRBD1 agrees at 8 bases. CDR3 length: 15 amino acids. The trim removed 2 bases at V and 0 bases at J, leaving 3 bases unmatched. Per germline, CDR1 SGHDT and CDR2 YYEEEE. Written as DNA, the CDR3 is TGTGCCAGCAGCTTCGGGACAGGACCTAACTATGGCTACACCTTC. Protein sequence: CASSFGTGPNYGYTF.

This clone has only one observation. The sample holds other DNA sequences that translate to the same CDR3. The V call is TRBV5-1, the J call TRBJ2-2, with no clear D. This CDR3 spans 12 amino acids. Germline assignment: CDR1 SGHRS and CDR2 YFSETQ. The V and J ends lost 3 bases and 5 bases respectively, with 5 bases between them. The CDR3 region is CASSWTTGELFF. The CDR3 DNA sequence: TGCGCCAGCAGCTGGACGACCGGGGAGCTGTTTTTT.

V and J are TRBV27 and TRBJ1-6, with D possibly being TRBD1 (5 bases). Per the germline V gene, CDR1 is MNHEY and CDR2 is SMNVEV (reference sequence). The CDR3 spans 15 residues. V gave up 6 bases and J gave up 6 bases, with 15 bases separating them. The CDR3 DNA reads as TGTGCCAGCAGGGCCGGGGCCATGGGTAATTCACCCCTCCACTTT. Its protein is CASRAGAMGNSPLHF.

The chain combines TRBV11-2 with TRBJ1-5; possibly TRBD1 for D (5 bases). Looked up from germline, CDR1 is SGHAT and CDR2 is FQNNGV. V dropped 5 bases and J dropped 0 bases, with 11 bases sitting between them. The CDR3 is made up of 15 amino acids. The CDR3 spells CASSEGQTSNQPQHF. Here the CDR3 DNA reads TGTGCCAGCAGCGAGGGGCAGACTAGCAATCAGCCCCAGCATTTT.

This clone appeared once. The chain carries TRBV9 and TRBJ2-7; the D gene is possibly TRBD2 (6 bases). The V end was cut by 1 base, the J end by 6 bases, with 20 bases between. This CDR3 is built from 16 residues. Germline values: CDR1 SGDLS, CDR2 YYNGEE. The CDR3 sequence: CASSVYQDYVLLEQYF. The CDR3 nucleotides are TGTGCCAGCAGCGTATATCAGGACTACGTTCTCCTCGAGCAGTACTTC.

V and J are TRBV7-2 and TRBJ2-7; 9 positions match TRBD2. V shed 5 bases and J 1 base; nucleotides not matched to a gene: 9. The CDR3 loop spans 16 amino acids. CDR1 and CDR2 from the germline V gene are SGHTA and FQGNSA. CDR3 protein: CASSPGGLARSYEQYF. CDR3 DNA sequence: TGTGCCAGCAGCCCTGGAGGACTAGCGCGATCCTACGAGCAGTACTTC.

The J gene is TRBJ1-2, the V gene TRBV9; D is possibly TRBD1 (5 bases). The germline V gene encodes CDR1 SGDLS and CDR2 YYNGEE. Between the trimmed V and J ends, which lost 4 bases and 6 bases, there was a span of 19 bases. The CDR3 runs to 15 residues. CDR3 nucleotide sequence: TGTGCCAGCAGCCCCCCGTCCGGGACTCAAAATGGCTACACCTTC. This gives the protein CASSPPSGTQNGYTF.

V usage is TRBV6-4 and J usage is TRBJ1-4; the D is unclear. There are 13 residues in the CDR3. Trimming pared 2 bases from V and 7 bases from J, leaving 8 bases between. Germline V gene data show CDR1 as MRHNA and CDR2 as SNTAGT. The CDR3 spells CASSDGLSEKLFF. The CDR3 region has the DNA TGTGCCAGCAGTGACGGGTTGAGTGAAAAACTGTTTTTT.

This sequence joins TRBV27 and TRBJ2-7; 8 bases are shared with TRBD2. The CDR3 sequence is 15 residues long. The V gene end was trimmed by 5 bases and the J gene end by 2 bases; junction bases not matched to a gene: 8. Per germline, CDR1 MNHEY and CDR2 SMNVEV (reference sequence). The CDR3 spells CASSPSLAGTYEQYF. DNA for the CDR3: TGTGCCAGCAGTCCCTCCTTAGCGGGGACCTACGAGCAGTACTTC.

The chain links TRBV6-1 to TRBJ2-3; 7 bases are a match to TRBD2. CDR3 length: 15 residues. From germline, CDR1 is MNHNS and CDR2 SASEGT. V gave up 8 bases and J gave up 4 bases; unmatched junction bases: 12. The CDR3 sequence: CASSLMSGISDTQYF. CDR3 nucleotide sequence: TGTGCCAGCTCCCTTATGAGCGGGATATCAGATACGCAGTATTTT.

The chain carries TRBV7-2 and TRBJ1-3; a possible D gene is TRBD1 (6 bases). Trimming stripped 4 bases from V and 0 bases from J, with 10 bases between. In germline, CDR1 is SGHTA, CDR2 FQGNSA. There are 15 residues in the CDR3. The CDR3 sequence: CASSSGQSSGNTIYF. The CDR3 bases are TGTGCCAGCAGCTCAGGACAGAGCTCTGGAAACACCATATATTTT.

The chain couples TRBV5-1 to TRBJ2-7, with 13 bases lining up with TRBD2. The V segment lost 4 bases and the J segment 2 bases; nucleotides outside the gene matches: 6. Germline CDR1 and CDR2: SGHRS and YFSETQ. This CDR3 region has 16 residues. CDR3 coding DNA: TGCGCCAGCAGCACTGGACTAGCGGGAGCCCCCTACGAGCAGTACTTC. Translated, it gives CASSTGLAGAPYEQYF.

The chain recombines TRBV4-1 with TRBJ2-7; the D gene is possibly TRBD1 (6 bases). CDR3 length equals 14 residues. V dropped 2 bases and J dropped 0 bases, with 8 bases sitting between them. Germline-derived CDR1 and CDR2 are MGHRA and YSYEKL. CDR3 sequence reads: CASSQKDSSYEQYF. In nucleotides, the CDR3 is TGCGCCAGCAGCCAAAAGGACAGCTCCTACGAGCAGTACTTC.

The chain joins TRBV2 to TRBJ2-3; D is undetermined. The germline gives CDR1 SNHLY, CDR2 FYNNEI. The germline V and J ends were trimmed by 3 bases and 0 bases, with 1 base remaining between them. The CDR3 sequence is 12 residues long. CDR3 in amino acids: CASSDSTDTQYF. The CDR3 region has the DNA TGTGCCAGCAGTGATAGCACAGATACGCAGTATTTT.

The V and J genes are TRBV29-1 and TRBJ2-1, with D perhaps TRBD2 (6 bases). Trimming removed 1 base at V and 3 bases at J, with 19 bases between. This CDR3 region has 17 residues. Germline loops: CDR1 SQVTM, CDR2 ANQGSEA. CDR3 nucleotides: TGCAGCGTTGAAGCTGTCTACGACGGGGGACGCTACAATGAGCAGTTCTTC. This translates into CSVEAVYDGGRYNEQFF.

The V call is TRBV2, the J call TRBJ1-3; D is uncertain. The CDR3 length is 14 residues. Trimming shortened V by 3 bases and J by 1 base, and 7 bases separated the two germline ends. Germline V gene data show CDR1 as SNHLY and CDR2 as FYNNEI. This CDR3 reads CASSEGGSGNTIYF. CDR3 bases: TGTGCCAGCAGTGAGGGTGGATCTGGAAACACCATATATTTT.

V is TRBV6-4 and J is TRBJ2-1; 7 bases are shared with TRBD1. This CDR3 spans 18 amino acids. CDR1 MRHNA and CDR2 SNTAGT come from the germline V gene. Trimming removed 6 bases from V and 0 bases from J; junction bases left unmatched: 14. DNA of the CDR3: TGTGCCAGCAGGTACTGGCCGGGACAGAAGAGCTCCTACAATGAGCAGTTCTTC. Encoded protein: CASRYWPGQKSSYNEQFF.

The CDR3 region is CASSQNPDGVGEQYF. Written as DNA, the CDR3 is TGCGCCAGCAGCCAAAACCCCGACGGGGTTGGCGAGCAGTACTTC. The rearrangement links TRBV4-3 to TRBJ2-7, with a tentative D call TRBD2 (5 bases). The V gene's germline CDR1 is LGHNA and CDR2 YSLEER. Trimming took 2 bases from V and 6 from J, leaving 17 bases between them. This CDR3 is built from 15 residues.

The CDR3 loop reads CASSRGLNEQYF. The CDR3 DNA is TGTGCCAGCAGCCGGGGGCTTAACGAGCAGTACTTC. The chain carries TRBV13 and TRBJ2-7; tentatively, D is TRBD1 or TRBD2 (6 bases each). V was shortened by 5 bases and J by 5 bases, with 10 bases between the two germline ends. Germline CDR1 reads PRHDT; CDR2 reads FYEKMQ (reference sequence). The CDR3 contains 12 residues.

This chain uses TRBV27 with TRBJ1-6; D is uncertain. Germline CDR1 and CDR2: MNHEY and SMNVEV (reference sequence). The CDR3 totals 15 residues. V was clipped by 5 bases and J by 4 bases, with 12 bases between them. The chain's CDR3 is CASSPVELYNSPLHF. DNA of the CDR3: TGTGCCAGCAGTCCTGTGGAGTTATATAATTCACCCCTCCACTTT.